This T cell receptor beta chain was found in a study of metastatic and nonmetastatic thyroid tumors. CDR3 length: 14 residues. The germline V gene encodes CDR1 LGHDT and CDR2 YNNKEL (reference sequence). Unmatched junction bases numbered 7, after V lost 5 bases and J lost 7 bases. Using MiXCR, TCRdb re-called clones from the PCR reads. The data show just under 20,000 clones, about 23% seen once. This clone was detected many times. Patients had received no treatment of any kind before thyroid surgery. The V and J genes are TRBV3-1 and TRBJ1-4; 7 nucleotides align to TRBD1. The receptor comes from a female donor with papillary thyroid cancer or a benign thyroid nodule (not recorded which). Some clones in this sample may be carry-over from other donors' samples. The sequenced material came from adjacent normal tissue. This CDR3 reads CASSNTGAPEKLFF. Written as DNA, the CDR3 is TGTGCCAGCAGCAATACAGGGGCTCCTGAAAAACTGTTTTTT.